What follows is one TCR beta chain and its context. The sample comes from a study of blood T cell repertoires in COVID-19. Study as a whole: Acute-phase and convalescent COVID-19 samples originated in the United States, Italy and Spain. Sources were T cells, B-cell-depleted T cells, or PBMCs; the material itself was cDNA or gDNA.

CDR1 and CDR2 from the germline V gene are SGDLS and YYNGEE. V lost 0 bases and J 4 bases, leaving 11 bases between the germline ends. The CDR3 has 15 amino acids. Original processing notes: Reference gene primers were amplified, and this amplification served to estimate nucleated cell counts. This table comes from immunoSEQ multiplex PCR, and its TCRdb copy is limited to in-frame clones, with some not included. V, J and clone size derive from that table, while D and trimming were established from the DNA sequence. The sample carries 110,000 or so clones, approximately 81% recorded once. The rearrangement uses TRBV9 and TRBJ2-1; tentative D call: TRBD1 (7 bases). The source of this sequence is a man aged 55-75 years with acute or convalescent COVID-19. Specimen: peripheral blood. The CDR3 DNA sequence: TGTGCCAGCAGCGTAGACTCAGGGGGGTACAATGAGCAGTTCTTC. Translation: CASSVDSGGYNEQFF.